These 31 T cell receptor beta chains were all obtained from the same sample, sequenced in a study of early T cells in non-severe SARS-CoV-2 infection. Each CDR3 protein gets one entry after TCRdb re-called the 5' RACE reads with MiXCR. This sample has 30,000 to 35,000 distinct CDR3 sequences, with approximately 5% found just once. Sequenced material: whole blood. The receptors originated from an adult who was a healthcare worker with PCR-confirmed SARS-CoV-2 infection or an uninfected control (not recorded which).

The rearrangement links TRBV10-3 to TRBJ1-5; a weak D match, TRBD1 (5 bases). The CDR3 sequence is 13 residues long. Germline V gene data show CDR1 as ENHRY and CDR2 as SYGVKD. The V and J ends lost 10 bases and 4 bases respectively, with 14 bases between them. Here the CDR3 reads CASRGLQNQPQHF. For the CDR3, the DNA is TGTGCCAGCCGGGGCTTACAAAATCAGCCCCAGCATTTT.

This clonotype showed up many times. The CDR3 reads CASSLGTAGNTIYF. The DNA for the CDR3 is TGCGCCAGCAGCTTGGGGACGGCTGGAAACACCATATATTTT. V and J are TRBV5-1 and TRBJ1-3, with no clear D. The CDR3 contains 14 residues. V was trimmed by 0 bases and J by 2 bases, leaving 6 bases between them. CDR1 SGHRS and CDR2 YFSETQ come from the germline V gene.

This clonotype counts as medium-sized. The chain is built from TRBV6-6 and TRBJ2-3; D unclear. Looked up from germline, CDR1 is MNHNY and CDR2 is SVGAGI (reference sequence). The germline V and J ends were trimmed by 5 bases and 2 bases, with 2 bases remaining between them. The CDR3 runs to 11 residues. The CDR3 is CASSITDTQYF. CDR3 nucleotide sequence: TGTGCCAGCAGTATCACAGATACGCAGTATTTT.

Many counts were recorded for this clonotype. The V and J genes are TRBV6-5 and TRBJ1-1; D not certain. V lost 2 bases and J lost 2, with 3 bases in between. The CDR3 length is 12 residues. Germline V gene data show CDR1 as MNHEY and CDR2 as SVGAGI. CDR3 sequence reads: CASSYTNTEAFF. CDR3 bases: TGTGCCAGCAGTTACACCAACACTGAAGCTTTCTTT.

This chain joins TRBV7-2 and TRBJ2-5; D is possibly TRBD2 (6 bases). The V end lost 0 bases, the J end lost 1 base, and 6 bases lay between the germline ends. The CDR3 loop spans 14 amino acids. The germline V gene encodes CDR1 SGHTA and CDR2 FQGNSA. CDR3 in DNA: TGTGCCAGCAGCTTAGCGGGGGGCCAAGAGACCCAGTACTTC. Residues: CASSLAGGQETQYF.

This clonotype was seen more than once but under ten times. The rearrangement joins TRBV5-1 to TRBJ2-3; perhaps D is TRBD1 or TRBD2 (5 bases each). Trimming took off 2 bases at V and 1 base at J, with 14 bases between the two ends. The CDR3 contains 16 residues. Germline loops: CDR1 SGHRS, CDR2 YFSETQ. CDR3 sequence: CASSLNPGPGTDTQYF. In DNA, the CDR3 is TGCGCCAGCAGCTTAAACCCGGGACCTGGCACAGATACGCAGTATTTT. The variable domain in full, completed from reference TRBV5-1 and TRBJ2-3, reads KAGVTQTPRYLIKTRGQQVTLSCSPISGHRSVSWYQQTPGQGLQFLFEYFSETQRNKGNFPGRFSGRQFSNSRSEMNVSTLELGDSALYLCASSLNPGPGTDTQYFGPGTRLTVL.

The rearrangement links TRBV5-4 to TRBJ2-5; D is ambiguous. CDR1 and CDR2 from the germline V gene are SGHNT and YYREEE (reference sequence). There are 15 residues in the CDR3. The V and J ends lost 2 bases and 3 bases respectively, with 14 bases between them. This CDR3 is CASSFPPGREETQYF. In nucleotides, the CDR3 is TGTGCCAGCAGCTTTCCCCCGGGTCGGGAAGAGACCCAGTACTTC.

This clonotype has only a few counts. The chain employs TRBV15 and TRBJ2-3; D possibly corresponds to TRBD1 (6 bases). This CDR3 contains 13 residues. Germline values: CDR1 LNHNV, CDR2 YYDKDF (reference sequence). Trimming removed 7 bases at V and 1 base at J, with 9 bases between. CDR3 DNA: TGTGCCACCAAGCGACAGGGCACAGATACGCAGTATTTT. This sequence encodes CATKRQGTDTQYF.

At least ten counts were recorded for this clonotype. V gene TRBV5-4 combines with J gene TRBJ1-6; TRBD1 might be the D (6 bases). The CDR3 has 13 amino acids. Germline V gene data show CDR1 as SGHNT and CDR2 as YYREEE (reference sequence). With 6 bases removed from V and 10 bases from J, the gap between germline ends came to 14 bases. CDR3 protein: CASTLGAGSPLHF. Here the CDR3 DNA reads TGTGCCAGCACTCTGGGGGCAGGGTCACCCCTCCACTTT.

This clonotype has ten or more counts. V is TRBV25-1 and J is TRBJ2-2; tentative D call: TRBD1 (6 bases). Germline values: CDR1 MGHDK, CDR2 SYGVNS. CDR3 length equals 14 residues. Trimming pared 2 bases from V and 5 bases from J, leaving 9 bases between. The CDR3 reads CASSETGTTGELFF. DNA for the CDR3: TGTGCCAGCAGTGAAACCGGGACAACCGGGGAGCTGTTTTTT.

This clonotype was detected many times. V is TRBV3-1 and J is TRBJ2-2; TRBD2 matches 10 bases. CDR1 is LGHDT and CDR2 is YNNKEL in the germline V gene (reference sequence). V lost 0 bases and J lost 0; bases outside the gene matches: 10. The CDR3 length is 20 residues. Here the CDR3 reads CASSQDPLRTSGPNTGELFF. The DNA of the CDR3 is TGTGCCAGCAGCCAAGATCCTCTGAGGACTAGCGGCCCGAACACCGGGGAGCTGTTTTTT. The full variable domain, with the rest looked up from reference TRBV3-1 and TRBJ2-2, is DTAVSQTPKYLVTQMGNDKSIKCEQNLGHDTMYWYKQDSKKFLKIMFSYNNKELIINETVPNRFSPKSPDKAHLNLHINSLELGDSAVYFCASSQDPLRTSGPNTGELFFGEGSRLTVL.

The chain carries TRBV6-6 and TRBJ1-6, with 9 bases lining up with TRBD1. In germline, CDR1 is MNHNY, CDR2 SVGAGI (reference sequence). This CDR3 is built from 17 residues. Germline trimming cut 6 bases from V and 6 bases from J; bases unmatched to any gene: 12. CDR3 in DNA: TGTGCCAGCAGGGACAGGGGATTAATGGCGCCTAATTCACCCCTCCACTTT. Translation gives CASRDRGLMAPNSPLHF.

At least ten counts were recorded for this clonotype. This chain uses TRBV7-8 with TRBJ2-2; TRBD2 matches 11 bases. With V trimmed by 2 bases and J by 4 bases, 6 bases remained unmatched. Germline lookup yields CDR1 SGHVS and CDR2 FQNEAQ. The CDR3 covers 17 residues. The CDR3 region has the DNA TGTGCCAGCAGCTTATTAGCGGGGGGGCCAGGCACCGGGGAGCTGTTTTTT. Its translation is CASSLLAGGPGTGELFF.

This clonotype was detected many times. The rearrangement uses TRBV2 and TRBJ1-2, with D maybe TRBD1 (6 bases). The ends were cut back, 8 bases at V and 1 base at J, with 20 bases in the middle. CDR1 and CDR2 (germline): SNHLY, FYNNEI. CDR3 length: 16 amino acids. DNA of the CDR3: TGTGCCAGCGGAGGACGGACGGAGGGGGTTAACTATGGCTACACCTTC. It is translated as CASGGRTEGVNYGYTF.

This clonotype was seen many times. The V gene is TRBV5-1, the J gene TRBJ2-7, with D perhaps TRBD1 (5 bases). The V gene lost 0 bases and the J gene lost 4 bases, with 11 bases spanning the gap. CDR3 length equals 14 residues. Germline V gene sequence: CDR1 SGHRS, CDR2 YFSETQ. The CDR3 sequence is CASSLEPDSYEQYF. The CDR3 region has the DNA TGCGCCAGCAGCTTGGAACCCGACAGTTACGAGCAGTACTTC.

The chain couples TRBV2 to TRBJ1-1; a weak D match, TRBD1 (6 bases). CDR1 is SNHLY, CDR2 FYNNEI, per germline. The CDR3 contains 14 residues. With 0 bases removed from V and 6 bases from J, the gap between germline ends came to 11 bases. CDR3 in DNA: TGTGCCAGCAGTGAAGCGTGGGGGGCCTCTGAAGCTTTCTTT. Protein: CASSEAWGASEAFF.

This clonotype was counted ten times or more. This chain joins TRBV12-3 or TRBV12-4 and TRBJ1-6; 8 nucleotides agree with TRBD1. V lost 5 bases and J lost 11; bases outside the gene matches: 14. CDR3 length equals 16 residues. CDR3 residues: CASSKDGLDRATPLHF. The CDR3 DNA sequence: TGTGCCAGCAGTAAAGACGGCTTGGACAGGGCCACACCCCTCCACTTT.

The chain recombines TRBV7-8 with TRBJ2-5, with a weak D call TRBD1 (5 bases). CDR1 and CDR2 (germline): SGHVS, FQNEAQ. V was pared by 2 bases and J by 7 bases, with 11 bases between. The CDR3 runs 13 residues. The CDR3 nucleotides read TGTGCCAGCAGCTTACAGGGTCATGGGACCCAGTACTTC. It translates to CASSLQGHGTQYF.

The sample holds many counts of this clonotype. CDR3 bases: TGTGCCAGCAGTCATACAGGGGGCGGCTATGGCTACACCTTC. Amino acid sequence: CASSHTGGGYGYTF. The chain links TRBV12-3 or TRBV12-4 to TRBJ1-2, with 9 positions matching TRBD1. The ends lost 5 bases at V and 4 bases at J; junction bases unmatched: 5. The CDR3 has 14 residues.

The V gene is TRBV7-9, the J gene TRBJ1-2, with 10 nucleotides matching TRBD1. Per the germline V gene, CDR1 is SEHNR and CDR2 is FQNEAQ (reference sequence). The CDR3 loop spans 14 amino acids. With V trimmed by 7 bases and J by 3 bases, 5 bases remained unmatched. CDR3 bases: TGTGCCAGCACCCGGACAGGGGGAGACTATGGCTACACCTTC. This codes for CASTRTGGDYGYTF.

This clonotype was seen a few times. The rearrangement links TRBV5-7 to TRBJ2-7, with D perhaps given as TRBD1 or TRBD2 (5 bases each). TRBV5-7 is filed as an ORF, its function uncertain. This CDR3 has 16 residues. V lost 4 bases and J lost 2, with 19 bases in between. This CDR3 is CASSDDPGRNPYEQYF. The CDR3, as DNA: TGTGCCAGCAGCGACGATCCGGGACGCAATCCCTACGAGCAGTACTTC.

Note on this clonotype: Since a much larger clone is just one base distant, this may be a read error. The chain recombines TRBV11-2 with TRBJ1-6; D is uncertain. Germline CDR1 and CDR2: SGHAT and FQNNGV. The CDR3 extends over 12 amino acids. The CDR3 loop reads CVSNQYNSPLHF. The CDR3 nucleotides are TGTGTCAGCAACCAGTATAATTCACCCCTCCACTTT.

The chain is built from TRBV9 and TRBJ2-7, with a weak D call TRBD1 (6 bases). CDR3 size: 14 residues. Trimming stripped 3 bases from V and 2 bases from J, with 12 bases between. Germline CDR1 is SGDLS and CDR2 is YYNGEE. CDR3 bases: TGTGCCAGCAGCGCCCGGGACACAGCCTACGAGCAGTACTTC. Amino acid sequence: CASSARDTAYEQYF.

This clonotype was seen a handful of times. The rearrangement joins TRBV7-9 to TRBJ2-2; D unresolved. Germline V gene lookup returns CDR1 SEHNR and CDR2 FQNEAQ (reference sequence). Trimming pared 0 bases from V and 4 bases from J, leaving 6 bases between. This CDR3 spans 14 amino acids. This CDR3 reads CASSLAPSTGELFF. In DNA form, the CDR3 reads TGTGCCAGCAGCTTAGCGCCTTCCACCGGGGAGCTGTTTTTT.

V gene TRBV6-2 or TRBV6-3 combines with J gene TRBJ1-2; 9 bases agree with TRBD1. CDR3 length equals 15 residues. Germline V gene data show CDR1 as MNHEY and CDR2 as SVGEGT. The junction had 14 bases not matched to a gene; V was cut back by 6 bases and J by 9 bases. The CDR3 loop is CASSYGWTGAPSYTF. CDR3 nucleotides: TGTGCCAGCAGCTACGGTTGGACAGGGGCCCCTAGCTACACCTTC.

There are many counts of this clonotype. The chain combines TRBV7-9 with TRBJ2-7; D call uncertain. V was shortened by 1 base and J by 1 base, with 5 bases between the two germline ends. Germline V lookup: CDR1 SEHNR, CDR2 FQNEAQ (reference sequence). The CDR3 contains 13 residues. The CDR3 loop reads CASSLGWSYEQYF. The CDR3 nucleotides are TGTGCCAGCAGCTTAGGATGGTCCTACGAGCAGTACTTC.

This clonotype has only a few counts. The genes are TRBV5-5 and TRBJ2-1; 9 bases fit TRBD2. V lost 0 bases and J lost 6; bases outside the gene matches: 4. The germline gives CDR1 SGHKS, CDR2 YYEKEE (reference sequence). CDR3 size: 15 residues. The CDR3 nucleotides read TGTGCCAGCAGCTTGGTAGCGGGGGCAATCAATGAGCAGTTCTTC. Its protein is CASSLVAGAINEQFF.

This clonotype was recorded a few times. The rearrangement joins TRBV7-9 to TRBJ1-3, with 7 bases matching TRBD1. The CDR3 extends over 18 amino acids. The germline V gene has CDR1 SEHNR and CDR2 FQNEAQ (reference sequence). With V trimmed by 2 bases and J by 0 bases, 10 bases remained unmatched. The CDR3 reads CASSLRGTATNSGNTIYF. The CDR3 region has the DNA TGTGCCAGCAGCTTACGAGGGACAGCCACAAACTCTGGAAACACCATATATTTT.

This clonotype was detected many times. The CDR3 DNA reads TGTGCCAGCAGCCATGCGCGTACTAATGGCTACACCTTC. Its translation is CASSHARTNGYTF. The rearrangement links TRBV14 to TRBJ1-2; D call uncertain. The CDR3 contains 13 residues. Trimming cost V 3 bases and J 6 bases, with 11 bases left between them. In germline, CDR1 is SGHDN, CDR2 FVKESK.

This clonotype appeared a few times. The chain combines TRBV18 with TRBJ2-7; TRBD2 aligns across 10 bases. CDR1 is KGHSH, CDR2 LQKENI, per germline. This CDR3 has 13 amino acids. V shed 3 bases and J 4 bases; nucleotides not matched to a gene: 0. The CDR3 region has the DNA TGTGCCAGCTCACCTAGCGGGGGGTACGAGCAGTACTTC. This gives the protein CASSPSGGYEQYF.

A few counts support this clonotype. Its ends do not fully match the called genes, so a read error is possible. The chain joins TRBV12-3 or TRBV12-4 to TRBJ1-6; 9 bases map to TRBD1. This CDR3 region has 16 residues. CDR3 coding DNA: TGTGCCAGCAGCGTGTTGACAGGGGGTTCAAATTCACCCCTCCATTTT. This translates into CASSVLTGGSNSPLHF.